The present entry profiles one T cell receptor (beta chain) with its context. Membership in each cohort depended on participant-reported clinical history. In the original workflow: It was from reference gene primer amplification that nucleated cell counts were estimated. Here immunoSEQ multiplex PCR was the method, and the copy in TCRdb shows in-frame clones only, minus some. V, J and clone size reflect that table, while D and trimming were determined from the DNA. The sample lists 200,000 to 250,000 clones; around 83% were seen once. These data come from a study of blood T cell repertoires in COVID-19. Study as a whole: Italy, Spain and the United States were the sources of the convalescent and acute COVID-19 samples. In each case, the material was cDNA or gDNA derived from T cells, B-cell-depleted T cells, or PBMCs.

CDR3 length: 15 residues. CDR1 is MGHRA, CDR2 YSYEKL, per germline. With 1 base clipped from V and 5 bases from J, the junction kept 1 base outside the gene matches. The chain couples TRBV4-1 to TRBJ2-1; 11 nucleotides agree with TRBD2. This receptor was obtained from a woman aged 40 to 55 who had recovered from COVID-19. The sequencing input was PBMCs or T cells enriched from blood (not recorded which). The CDR3 DNA is TGCGCCAGCAGCCAAGTTAGCGGGGGGGACAATGAGCAGTTCTTC. Encoded protein: CASSQVSGGDNEQFF.